The rows below give T cell receptor beta chains drawn from one sample of a study of shared clonotypes between healthy human individuals. Here immunoSEQ multiplex PCR was the method, and the copy in TCRdb shows in-frame clones only, minus some. The table includes about 1.5 million clones, over 95% detected once. The sample taken for sequencing was naive CD4+ T cells sorted from blood. All receptors derive from a man between 25 and 39 years old in good health. Both conserved end residues are part of each CDR3. D genes are given only for firm matches. Size is omitted from some rows. Given values are once, few, many or a class for expanded clones.

.,.,TRBV11-3,TRBJ2-1,TGTGCCAGCAGCCGCGGGGGCAGGGGGGTCAATGAGCAGTTCTTC,CASSRGGRGVNEQFF
.,.,TRBV6-5,TRBJ2-7,TGTGCCAGCAGCCATGGGGCCAACGAGCAGTACTTC,CASSHGANEQYF
.,.,TRBV6-5,TRBJ2-1,TGTGCCAGCAGTTACTCGATGTTAGGTGAGCAGTTCTTC,CASSYSMLGEQFF
TRBD1,.,TRBV6-1,TRBJ2-7,TGTGCCAGCAGTGCATCCTTCCCGGGACAGCCGTACGAGCAGTACTTC,CASSASFPGQPYEQYF
.,.,TRBV2,TRBJ2-3,TGTGCCAGCAGTGGCCTCACAGATACGCAGTATTTT,CASSGLTDTQYF
.,once,TRBV5-8,TRBJ2-5,TGTGCCAGCAGCGTGGCGTGGGGACAAGAGACCCAGTACTTC,CASSVAWGQETQYF
.,.,TRBV29-1,TRBJ2-2,TGCAGCGTTAGGAGAGTTTTGGCCGGGGAGCTGTTTTTT,CSVRRVLAGELFF
.,.,TRBV15,TRBJ2-5,TGCGCCACCAGCAGTACGGGAAGACAAGAGACCCAGTACTTC,CATSSTGRQETQYF
.,.,TRBV19,TRBJ2-3,TGTGCCAGTAGTATAGAGAAAGGCAGGGCTAATCAGTATACGCAGTATTTT,CASSIEKGRANQYTQYF
.,.,TRBV18,TRBJ2-5,TGTGCCAGCTCACCACTCCGGGGCCAAGAGACCCAGTACTTC,CASSPLRGQETQYF
.,.,TRBV10-3,TRBJ1-2,TGTGCCACCACCGCATTTGAATTATATAACTATGGCTACACCTTC,CATTAFELYNYGYTF
.,.,TRBV28,TRBJ2-7,TGTGCCAGCAGTTTAGGGGTCGACGAGCAGTACTTC,CASSLGVDEQYF
.,.,TRBV9,TRBJ2-5,TGTGCCAGCAGTCTAGATGGGAGACTAGGGCAAGAGACCCAGTACTTC,CASSLDGRLGQETQYF
.,.,TRBV29-1,TRBJ2-4,TGCAGCGTTGTGGGAGTTACATCCAAAAACATTCAGTACTTC,CSVVGVTSKNIQYF
.,.,TRBV19,TRBJ2-7,TGTGCCAGTAGTATCGAAACAGGGTATTCCTACGAGCAGTACTTC,CASSIETGYSYEQYF
TRBD1,few,TRBV5-1,TRBJ2-3,TGCGCCAGCAGCTTTGGACAGGGCCCAGATACGCAGTATTTT,CASSFGQGPDTQYF
.,.,TRBV15,TRBJ1-2,TGTGCCACCAGCAGAGATGCGGGGAGTAACTATGGCTACACCTTC,CATSRDAGSNYGYTF
.,.,TRBV7-2,TRBJ2-5,TGTGCCAGCAGCTTCCCCTCGTTAAACAGAGCAAAAGAGACCCAGTACTTC,CASSFPSLNRAKETQYF
TRBD1,.,TRBV18,TRBJ2-7,TGTGCCAGCGCCGGGACAGGGCAAACCGAGCAGTACTTC,CASAGTGQTEQYF
TRBD2,.,TRBV5-1,TRBJ2-5,TGCGCCAGCAGCTCCGGACTAGCGGGAGCGGGGCAAGAGACCCAGTACTTC,CASSSGLAGAGQETQYF
TRBD1,.,TRBV9,TRBJ2-6,TGTGCCAGCAGTCGGACAGGGGGTACTCGTGGGGCCAACGTCCTGACTTTC,CASSRTGGTRGANVLTF
.,.,TRBV5-1,TRBJ2-2,TGCGCCAGCAGCTTGGCACACACCGGGGAGCTGTTTTTT,CASSLAHTGELFF
TRBD1,.,TRBV29-1,TRBJ2-1,TGCAGCGATACAGGGGGCCGCGAGCAGTTCTTC,CSDTGGREQFF
.,.,TRBV29-1,TRBJ1-1,TGCAGCGTTGACCATCCCCCGGGAATGAACACTGAAGCTTTCTTT,CSVDHPPGMNTEAFF
.,.,TRBV7-6,TRBJ1-2,TGTGCCAGCAGCTTAGCTCTCGACTCGGAGGGCGGCTACACCTTC,CASSLALDSEGGYTF
.,.,TRBV19,TRBJ1-2,TGTGCCAGTAGTTTTCTGACAGGCGCGAACTATGGCTACACCTTC,CASSFLTGANYGYTF
TRBD2,.,TRBV5-4,TRBJ2-7,TGTGCCAGCAGCTTAGGACTAGCGGGAGATGAGCAGTACTTC,CASSLGLAGDEQYF
.,once,TRBV27,TRBJ1-5,TGTGCCAGCAGTTTATTAGACAATCAGCCCCAGCATTTT,CASSLLDNQPQHF
TRBD2,.,TRBV5-1,TRBJ2-5,TGCGCCAGCAGCTGGGGGACTAGCGGGAGTGGCGAGACCCAGTACTTC,CASSWGTSGSGETQYF
.,.,TRBV28,TRBJ2-1,TGTGCCAGCAGTTTGGGTGGAGTCAAACGGGCCCACAATGAGCAGTTCTTC,CASSLGGVKRAHNEQFF
.,.,TRBV5-1,TRBJ2-1,TGCGCCAGCAGCTTGGTAGGGGTACTATCCACTACCAGCAATGAGCAGTTCTTC,CASSLVGVLSTTSNEQFF
.,.,TRBV29-1,TRBJ2-7,TGCAGCGTTGAGGACGGAACCTACGAGCAGTACTTC,CSVEDGTYEQYF
.,.,TRBV6-4,TRBJ2-6,TGTGCCAGCAGTCAGGACGGGACTGGGGCCAACGTCCTGACTTTC,CASSQDGTGANVLTF
.,once,TRBV27,TRBJ2-3,TGTGCCAGCAGGGTAGGAGGGAGGAGCACAGATACGCAGTATTTT,CASRVGGRSTDTQYF
TRBD2,.,TRBV28,TRBJ2-7,TGTGCCAGCAGAAACGTAGCGGGGAGACTCCTTACCTACGAGCAGTACTTC,CASRNVAGRLLTYEQYF
TRBD2,.,TRBV7-6,TRBJ2-1,TGTGCCAGCAGCTTAAGGGATTCGGGGGGGTCTAACTACAATGAGCAGTTCTTC,CASSLRDSGGSNYNEQFF
TRBD1,once,TRBV7-2,TRBJ2-7,TGTGCCAGCAGCTTAACCGGGACAGGGACCTACGAGCAGTACTTC,CASSLTGTGTYEQYF
TRBD1,.,TRBV28,TRBJ2-7,TGTGCCAGCAGTTTATTTAAAGGGACAGTAAGTTCCTACGAGCAGTACTTC,CASSLFKGTVSSYEQYF
TRBD1,.,TRBV4-3,TRBJ1-1,TGCGCCAGCAGCGTAAGGGACAGGGGGTTTGTCACTGAAGCTTTCTTT,CASSVRDRGFVTEAFF
TRBD2,.,TRBV10-2,TRBJ2-7,TGCGCCAGCAGTGAGTTGGGGGGGGGTTACGAGCAGTACTTC,CASSELGGGYEQYF
.,.,TRBV7-2,TRBJ1-5,TGTGCCAGCAGCTTCTACAAAGATAGCAATCAGCCCCAGCATTTT,CASSFYKDSNQPQHF
TRBD1,.,TRBV18,TRBJ1-3,TGTGCCAGCTCACCGGACAGGTCCTCTGGAAACACCATATATTTT,CASSPDRSSGNTIYF
.,.,TRBV5-4,TRBJ2-1,TGTGCCAGCAGCTTGGGACTAGACCGAGAGCAGTTCTTC,CASSLGLDREQFF
.,.,TRBV6-6,TRBJ1-1,TGTGCCAGCAGTGGGCTTAATAGCGTGAACACTGAAGCTTTCTTT,CASSGLNSVNTEAFF
.,.,TRBV2,TRBJ2-1,TGTGCCCAAGCCCGGGAGAACCCTTCCTACAATGAGCAGTTCTTC,CAQARENPSYNEQFF
TRBD1,.,TRBV7-9,TRBJ2-1,TGTGCCAGCACCGTGGACAGGGGATCCTACAATGAGCAGTTCTTC,CASTVDRGSYNEQFF
.,.,TRBV18,TRBJ2-7,TGTGCCAGCTCACCACCTTCATTAAGGGGGAGCTACGAGCAGTACTTC,CASSPPSLRGSYEQYF
.,.,TRBV5-1,TRBJ2-5,TGCGCCAGCAGCTTGGAGGGCCGGGAGACCCAGTACTTC,CASSLEGRETQYF
.,.,TRBV11-2,TRBJ2-1,TGTGCCAGCAGTAGTTACAGGAGTTCTTACAATGAGCAGTTCTTC,CASSSYRSSYNEQFF
.,.,TRBV9,TRBJ2-3,TGTGCCAGCAGCCCCCAGGGGGGGGCAGATACAGATACGCAGTATTTT,CASSPQGGADTDTQYF
.,.,TRBV6-5,TRBJ1-3,TGTGCCAGCAGGAGGGGGTCTGGAAACACCATATATTTT,CASRRGSGNTIYF
TRBD2,.,TRBV10-3,TRBJ2-3,TGTGCCATCAGTGAGGGGACTAGCGGGAGGGCCGCAGATACGCAGTATTTT,CAISEGTSGRAADTQYF
.,.,TRBV5-1,TRBJ1-2,TGCGCCAGCAGCTTGGGACAGATGTATGGCTACACCTTC,CASSLGQMYGYTF
TRBD1,.,TRBV6-5,TRBJ2-7,TGTGCCAGCACCCGGGACAGGGTAACCTACGAGCAGTACTTC,CASTRDRVTYEQYF
TRBD1,.,TRBV5-4,TRBJ2-2,TGTGCCAGCAGCCGAAGACAGGGGGCCGGGGAGCTGTTTTTT,CASSRRQGAGELFF
.,.,TRBV6-1,TRBJ2-3,TGTGCCAGCAGTCGGACAGCAACAGATACGCAGTATTTT,CASSRTATDTQYF
.,.,TRBV9,TRBJ2-7,TGTGCCAGCAGCAAAACGGACAGATACGAGCAGTACTTC,CASSKTDRYEQYF
TRBD1,once,TRBV18,TRBJ2-5,TGTGCCAGCTCACCACTGCCCCGGGACAGGGGGGCCGAGACCCAGTACTTC,CASSPLPRDRGAETQYF
.,.,TRBV7-9,TRBJ1-5,TGTGCCAGCAGCCAGGGAGAGACGGGGGGCAATCAGCCCCAGCATTTT,CASSQGETGGNQPQHF